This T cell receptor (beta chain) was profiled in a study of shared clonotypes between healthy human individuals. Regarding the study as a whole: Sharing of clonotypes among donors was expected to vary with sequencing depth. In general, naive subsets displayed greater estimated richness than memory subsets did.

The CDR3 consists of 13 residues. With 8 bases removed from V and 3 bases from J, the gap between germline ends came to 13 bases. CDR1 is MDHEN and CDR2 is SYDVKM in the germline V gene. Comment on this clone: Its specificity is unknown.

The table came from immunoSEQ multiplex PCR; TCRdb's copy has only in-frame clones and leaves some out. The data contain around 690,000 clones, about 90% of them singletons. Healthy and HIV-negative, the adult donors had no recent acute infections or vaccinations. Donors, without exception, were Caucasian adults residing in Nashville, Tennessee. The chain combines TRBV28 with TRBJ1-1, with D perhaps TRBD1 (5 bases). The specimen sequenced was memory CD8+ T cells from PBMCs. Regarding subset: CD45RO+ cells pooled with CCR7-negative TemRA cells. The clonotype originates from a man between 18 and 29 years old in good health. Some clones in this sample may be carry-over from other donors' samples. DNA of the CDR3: TGTGCCAGCGCCTCTCAGGGATACACTGAAGCTTTCTTT. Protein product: CASASQGYTEAFF.